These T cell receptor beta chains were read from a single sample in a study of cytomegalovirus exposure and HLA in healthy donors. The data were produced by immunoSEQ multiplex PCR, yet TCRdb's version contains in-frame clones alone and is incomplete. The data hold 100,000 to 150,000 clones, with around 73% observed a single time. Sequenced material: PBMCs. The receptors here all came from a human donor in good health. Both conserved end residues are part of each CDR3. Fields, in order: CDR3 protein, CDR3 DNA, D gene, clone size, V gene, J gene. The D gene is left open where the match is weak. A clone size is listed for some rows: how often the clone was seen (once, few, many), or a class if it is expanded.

CDR3: CASSPGAKNSPLHF
DNA: TGTGCCAGCAGCCCAGGGGCTAAAAATTCACCCCTCCACTTT
D: NA
size: NA
V: TRBV11-1
J: TRBJ1-6

CDR3: CASSAPGRTGELFF
DNA: TGTGCCAGCAGCGCCCCCGGTCGGACCGGGGAGCTGTTTTTT
D: NA
size: NA
V: TRBV5-4
J: TRBJ2-2

CDR3: CASSLGWTGGDKNIQYF
DNA: TGCGCCAGCAGCTTGGGCTGGACAGGGGGAGACAAAAACATTCAGTACTTC
D: TRBD1
size: NA
V: TRBV5-1
J: TRBJ2-4

CDR3: CASSYAGTGVTDTQYF
DNA: TGTGCCAGCAGTTACGCCGGGACAGGGGTGACAGATACGCAGTATTTT
D: TRBD1
size: NA
V: TRBV6-6
J: TRBJ2-3

CDR3: CAWSVGQGFQETQYF
DNA: TGTGCCTGGAGTGTAGGACAGGGATTCCAAGAGACCCAGTACTTC
D: TRBD1
size: NA
V: TRBV30
J: TRBJ2-5

CDR3: CASSQDSNQPQHF
DNA: TGCGCCAGCAGCCAAGACTCCAATCAGCCCCAGCATTTT
D: NA
size: NA
V: TRBV4-3
J: TRBJ1-5

CDR3: CASSQDGGGGPNYGYTF
DNA: TGTGCCAGCAGCCAAGATGGAGGAGGGGGCCCTAACTATGGCTACACCTTC
D: TRBD1
size: NA
V: TRBV4-2
J: TRBJ1-2

CDR3: CASSRRQGARIYEQYF
DNA: TGTGCCAGCAGCAGGAGACAGGGGGCGAGAATCTACGAGCAGTACTTC
D: TRBD1
size: NA
V: TRBV13
J: TRBJ2-7

CDR3: CASSPLPDSEIHEQYF
DNA: TGTGCCAGCTCACCACTCCCCGACAGTGAGATCCACGAGCAGTACTTC
D: NA
size: NA
V: TRBV18
J: TRBJ2-7

CDR3: CASSYFAGGIYGYTF
DNA: TGTGCCAGCAGTTACTTCGCAGGGGGCATCTATGGCTACACCTTC
D: TRBD1
size: NA
V: TRBV6-5
J: TRBJ1-2

CDR3: CASSLGVTYNEQFF
DNA: TGTGCCAGCAGTCTAGGGGTCACCTACAATGAGCAGTTCTTC
D: NA
size: NA
V: TRBV25-1
J: TRBJ2-1

CDR3: CASSAVNTEAFF
DNA: TGTGCCAGCAGCGCGGTAAACACTGAAGCTTTCTTT
D: NA
size: NA
V: TRBV5-4
J: TRBJ1-1

CDR3: CASSPGTSGFAQYF
DNA: TGTGCCAGCAGCCCCGGGACTAGCGGGTTTGCCCAGTACTTC
D: TRBD2
size: NA
V: TRBV7-9
J: TRBJ2-5

CDR3: CASSPPGDRHQPQHF
DNA: TGCGCCAGCAGTCCCCCCGGGGATCGGCATCAGCCCCAGCATTTT
D: NA
size: few
V: TRBV23-1
J: TRBJ1-5

CDR3: CASSGGLGGLAEAFF
DNA: TGTGCCAGCAGTGGAGGGTTGGGGGGGTTGGCTGAAGCTTTCTTT
D: NA
size: NA
V: TRBV2
J: TRBJ1-1

CDR3: CASTPSFGVYDEQFF
DNA: TGTGCCAGCACCCCCAGTTTCGGGGTGTACGATGAGCAGTTCTTC
D: NA
size: NA
V: TRBV11-2
J: TRBJ2-1

CDR3: CASSPSSGSEWETQYF
DNA: TGCGCCAGCAGCCCTTCTAGCGGGAGTGAGTGGGAGACCCAGTACTTC
D: TRBD2
size: once
V: TRBV4-3
J: TRBJ2-5

CDR3: CSSGRGDYGYTF
DNA: TGCAGCTCCGGCAGGGGGGACTATGGCTACACCTTC
D: TRBD1
size: NA
V: TRBV29-1
J: TRBJ1-2

CDR3: CASSQDLGGRAYEQYF
DNA: TGTGCCAGCAGCCAAGACCTTGGTGGGAGAGCCTACGAGCAGTACTTC
D: NA
size: NA
V: TRBV27
J: TRBJ2-7

CDR3: CASSAGGWETQYF
DNA: TGTGCCAGCAGTGCAGGGGGCTGGGAGACCCAGTACTTC
D: TRBD1
size: NA
V: TRBV6-1
J: TRBJ2-5

CDR3: CASSLTLSGRYEQYF
DNA: TGCGCCAGCAGCTTGACCCTATCAGGGCGCTACGAGCAGTACTTC
D: NA
size: few
V: TRBV5-1
J: TRBJ2-7

CDR3: CASSLGRLAGGPETQYF
DNA: TGTGCCAGCAGCTTAGGAAGACTAGCGGGGGGGCCGGAGACCCAGTACTTC
D: TRBD2
size: NA
V: TRBV7-2
J: TRBJ2-5

CDR3: CASRNRGTDTQYF
DNA: TGTGCCAGCAGGAACAGGGGCACAGATACGCAGTATTTT
D: NA
size: NA
V: TRBV25-1
J: TRBJ2-3

CDR3: CASSIRRGEYEQYF
DNA: TGTGCCAGTAGTATACGGCGGGGGGAATACGAGCAGTACTTC
D: TRBD2
size: NA
V: TRBV19
J: TRBJ2-7

CDR3: CSSSEGVTEAFF
DNA: TGTTCCAGCAGCGAGGGGGTTACTGAAGCTTTCTTT
D: NA
size: NA
V: TRBV7-9
J: TRBJ1-1

CDR3: CASSTIAGGATGGYTF
DNA: TGTGCCAGCAGCACCATTGCCGGGGGAGCAACGGGAGGCTACACCTTC
D: NA
size: NA
V: TRBV7-9
J: TRBJ1-2